This T cell receptor beta chain was found in a study of T cells in Graves' hyperthyroidism and ophthalmopathy (dated by TCRdb to about 2019). In terms of the full investigation: Peripheral blood was collected at initial diagnosis, before any treatment. The roughly 94 discovery patients were randomly split 7:3 into training and test sets. Once sampling was done, hyperthyroidism patients were given methimazole at a starting dose of 30 mg daily, whereas ophthalmopathy patients were given high-dose intravenous methylprednisolone. Prospective prediction of ophthalmopathy was tested in an independent validation cohort consisting of fewer than 20 hyperthyroidism patients and around 17 patients who later progressed to ophthalmopathy. A discovery cohort of about 96 patients, roughly 40 with Graves' ophthalmopathy and fewer than 65 with stable Graves' hyperthyroidism, was used to find distinguishing TCR V-J signatures. The paper describes TCR Vbeta CDR3 sequencing of 140 or so peripheral blood samples, made up of 43 ophthalmopathy patients, 70 to 75 hyperthyroidism patients and 17 progressor patients. In addition, the study compared T-cell repertoires in thyroid tissue and in blood from six Graves' hyperthyroidism patients.

A patient counted as having stable Graves' hyperthyroidism if no progression to ophthalmopathy occurred over 18 months of follow-up. Hyperthyroidism patients were newly diagnosed, had a disease duration of under 2 months, and were aged 18 to 65 years. Exclusion was applied to patients with uncontrolled infections, other autoimmune diseases, pregnancy or lactation. Clinical symptoms, serum thyroxine and TRAb, thyroid ultrasound, and orbital computed tomography formed the basis for the diagnoses. PBMCs were isolated from about 9.1 ml of fresh peripheral blood by Ficoll-Paque density gradient centrifugation. Trizol reagent was used to extract total RNA, and RNA quality was then checked on an Agilent 2100 Bioanalyzer. CDR1 MNHEY and CDR2 SVGAGI were looked up in the germline V gene. From cysteine to phenylalanine, the CDR3 is 16 amino acids long. Solely the CDR3 DNA is kept, with 48 bases framed from the first base. V is pared back by 3 bases and J by 4 bases, with 18 bases lying between the germline termini.

As for this clonotype: The target of this receptor is not known. No per-base quality is available; no much larger clone lies one base away.

Study-level results and caveats: Sample size was not statistically predetermined, and blinding of investigators to group allocation was not performed. Ophthalmopathy was separated from stable hyperthyroidism by a 13 V-J signature model, with approximately 85% sensitivity and about 84% specificity obtained in cross-validation and 80%/75% obtained in testing. In validation, the model predicted progression to ophthalmopathy with around 71% sensitivity and approximately 74% specificity, a median of around six months before onset. Blood samples also contained most of the expanded thyroid clonotypes (frequency above 0.001), which suggests that blood repertoires may reflect thyroid immune responses.

The TCR beta CDR3 regions were amplified from RNA transcripts. A first-round RT-PCR of the TCR CDR3 used the HTBI primer set with the Qiagen OneStep RT-PCR kit. Libraries were constructed in a second round of multiplex PCR, after which size selection and purification were carried out. Paired-end sequencing of the libraries was performed with 100 bp reads on an Illumina HiSeq2000. For the original study's pipeline: SOAPnuke was used to process the raw data, with reads discarded if the reads contained adapters or uncalled bases, had a mean Phred below 15, or lacked an exact constant-primer or identifier match. High-quality paired reads were merged with COPE v1.2.5, and unique nucleotide sequences were defined as clonotypes. Clonotypes were aligned to IMGT TRBV, TRBD and TRBJ reference segments using MiTCR v1.1. Only V-J combinations with frequency above 0.0001, covering approximately 99% of repertoires, were analysed. A TCS score was defined as the ratio of F50 (clonal expansion) to E x V (chaos), with BLOSUM62-based TCRdist applied between CDR3 peptides within each V-J. Welch's t-statistics and random forest reduced around 550 V-J features to roughly 13, which were used in a naive Bayes classifier (R e1071). The similarity between thyroid and blood repertoires was quantified using the Morisita-Horn index. TCRdb passed the public sequencing reads through fastp at Q25 and MiXCR, retaining productive beta sequences. A single entry per CDR3 protein holds the most common genes and DNA from its merged rows. The V and J calls and clone size are TCRdb's, not the authors'. The sample records just under 750,000 distinct CDR3 sequences, approximately 36% of which are singletons. The ten top clones hold around 29% of the sample.

The TCR was taken from a woman between 35 and 50 years old with Graves' hyperthyroidism. The rearranged chain carries TRBV6-5 and TRBJ1-2; perhaps TRBD1 is the D gene, with 5 bases matching. The sample comprised blood. Here is the DNA: TGTGCCAGCAGTTATAACTTTATGGGGGGAGGCTATGGCTACACCTTC. Translated, it reads CASSYNFMGGGYGYTF.